A single T cell receptor (beta chain) is shown here with its context. The record originates from a study of blood T cell repertoires in COVID-19. J was trimmed by 5 bases and V by 3 bases; bases with no gene match: 4. CDR3 size: 16 residues. CDR1 and CDR2 (germline): MDHEN, SYDVKM. Under the authors' procedure: Estimation of nucleated cell counts relied on the amplification of reference gene primers. This table comes from immunoSEQ multiplex PCR, and its TCRdb copy is limited to in-frame clones, with some not included. That table gives V, J and clone size, and the DNA gave D and trimming. Altogether 120,000 to 150,000 clones are present, approximately 87% being singletons, with the ten largest covering 8.6%.

The sequenced sample consisted of peripheral blood. This chain links TRBV28 with TRBJ2-3, with 14 bases aligning to TRBD2. This sequence originates from a woman in her 50s with active or convalescent COVID-19. Here the CDR3 reads CASSFRTSGRLDTQYF. The DNA of the CDR3 is TGTGCCAGCAGTTTTCGGACTAGCGGGAGGTTAGATACGCAGTATTTT.